The 21 T cell receptor beta chains listed next were all sequenced from one sample in a study of cytomegalovirus exposure and HLA in healthy donors. With 60 Vbeta and 13 Jbeta primers, the PCR was carried out. TCRdb's table, derived via immunoSEQ multiplex PCR, lists solely in-frame clones and lacks some. Of approximately 190,000 clones detected, over 70% appear once; the ten largest clones hold 1.3%. Input material: PBMCs. The receptors were gathered from a man aged 30 to 45 in good health and CMV-seronegative.

J is TRBJ2-7 and V is TRBV7-9; 8 bases line up with TRBD2. CDR1 SEHNR and CDR2 FQNEAQ come from the germline V gene (reference sequence). This CDR3 has 16 amino acids. V shed 1 base, J shed 0 bases, and the junction held 5 bases outside the gene matches. The CDR3 DNA reads as TGTGCCAGCAGCTTAGTGACTAGCGATTCCTCCTACGAGCAGTACTTC. Its translation: CASSLVTSDSSYEQYF.

The chain uses TRBV4-1 and TRBJ2-6, with 13 bases matching TRBD2. The CDR3 contains 19 residues. The germline gives CDR1 MGHRA, CDR2 YSYEKL. J lost 3 bases, V lost 2 bases, and 7 bases had no gene match. The CDR3 bases are TGCGCCAGCAGCCAAACGACTAGCGGGGGGAGTGTTGGGGCCAACGTCCTGACTTTC. Amino acids: CASSQTTSGGSVGANVLTF.

The gene calls are TRBV5-1 and TRBJ2-3; 8 nucleotides agree with TRBD1. The CDR3 sequence is 13 residues long. CDR1 SGHRS and CDR2 YFSETQ come from the germline V gene. J was trimmed by 4 bases and V by 3 bases; bases with no gene match: 1. The CDR3 reads CASSWTGSDTQYF. The CDR3 DNA sequence: TGCGCCAGCAGCTGGACAGGGTCAGATACGCAGTATTTT.

The rearrangement links TRBV27 to TRBJ2-7; 8 bases are shared with TRBD2. This CDR3 has 14 amino acids. Germline CDR1 MNHEY, CDR2 SMNVEV (reference sequence). V lost 4 bases and J lost 2; bases outside the gene matches: 4. CDR3 amino acids: CASSWAGGPYEQYF. CDR3 in DNA: TGTGCCAGCAGTTGGGCGGGGGGTCCCTACGAGCAGTACTTC.

This chain uses TRBV5-4 with TRBJ2-3; 8 nucleotides line up with TRBD2. J was trimmed by 7 bases and V by 2 bases; bases with no gene match: 9. Looked up from germline, CDR1 is SGHNT and CDR2 is YYREEE (reference sequence). The CDR3 loop spans 15 amino acids. The CDR3 reads CASSFAGGGMNTQYF. CDR3 in DNA: TGTGCCAGCAGCTTTGCCGGGGGGGGAATGAATACGCAGTATTTT.

This chain links TRBV28 with TRBJ2-7; a weak D match, TRBD1 (6 bases). V gave up 7 bases and J gave up 6 bases, with 25 bases separating them. The germline gives CDR1 MDHEN, CDR2 SYDVKM. The CDR3 sequence is 16 residues long. The CDR3 nucleotides are TGTGCCAGCACTACCTCAGGGGCCACCTTTTCGGCCGAGCAGTACTTC. Its translation is CASTTSGATFSAEQYF. The full variable domain, in which reference TRBV28 and TRBJ2-7 provide the parts outside the CDR3, is DVKVTQSSRYLVKRTGEKVFLECVQDMDHENMFWYRQDPGLGLRLIYFSYDVKMKEKGDIPEGYSVSREKKERFSLILESASTNQTSMYLCASTTSGATFSAEQYFGPGTRLTVT.

The chain joins TRBV15 to TRBJ1-2; 8 bases line up with TRBD1. The length of the CDR3 is 13 residues. The germline V gene has CDR1 LNHNV and CDR2 YYDKDF (reference sequence). The V segment lost 8 bases and the J segment 5 bases; nucleotides outside the gene matches: 7. The CDR3 DNA sequence: TGTGCCACCGCCCTTGACAGGGGATATGGCTACACCTTC. It is translated as CATALDRGYGYTF. Using reference TRBV15 and TRBJ1-2 for the parts outside the CDR3, the full variable domain is DAMVIQNPRYQVTQFGKPVTLSCSQTLNHNVMYWYQQKSSQAPKLLFHYYDKDFNNEADTPDNFQSRRPNTSFCFLDIRSPGLGDTAMYLCATALDRGYGYTFGSGTRLTVV.

The V and J genes are TRBV27 and TRBJ2-3; 8 positions match TRBD2. The CDR3 covers 15 residues. With V trimmed by 5 bases and J by 4 bases, 8 bases remained unmatched. Germline values: CDR1 MNHEY, CDR2 SMNVEV (reference sequence). The CDR3 loop is CASSRKSGSSDTQYF. The CDR3 nucleotides are TGTGCCAGCAGTCGGAAAAGCGGGAGCTCAGATACGCAGTATTTT.

J is TRBJ2-2 and V is TRBV2; tentative D call: TRBD1 (7 bases). Germline CDR1 SNHLY, CDR2 FYNNEI. The CDR3 loop spans 16 amino acids. The V end lost 8 bases, the J end lost 3 bases, and 19 bases lay between the germline ends. CDR3 coding DNA: TGTGCCAGCGAGAAGGTGGAGGGGGCGCACACCGGGGAGCTGTTTTTT. Translation: CASEKVEGAHTGELFF. The whole variable domain, filled in from reference TRBV2 and TRBJ2-2, reads EPEVTQTPSHQVTQMGQEVILRCVPISNHLYFYWYRQILGQKVEFLVSFYNNEISEKSEIFDDQFSVERPDGSNFTLKIRSTKLEDSAMYFCASEKVEGAHTGELFFGEGSRLTVL.

This chain links TRBV19 with TRBJ2-3; 7 nucleotides agree with TRBD2. Germline lookup yields CDR1 LNHDA and CDR2 SQIVND (reference sequence). The CDR3 has 16 amino acids. The V gene end was trimmed by 6 bases and the J gene end by 2 bases; junction bases not matched to a gene: 11. CDR3 DNA sequence: TGTGCCAGTAGGTTGGTCGGCGGGAGCCCCACAGATACGCAGTATTTT. This encodes CASRLVGGSPTDTQYF.

The chain uses TRBV28 and TRBJ2-5, with TRBD1 matching 12 bases. Germline V lookup: CDR1 MDHEN, CDR2 SYDVKM. V gave up 6 bases and J gave up 2 bases; unmatched junction bases: 7. The CDR3 length is 16 residues. The chain's CDR3 is CASSSRDRGPQETQYF. CDR3 DNA: TGTGCCAGCAGCTCCCGGGACAGGGGGCCACAAGAGACCCAGTACTTC.

The genes are TRBV4-3 and TRBJ2-2; the D gene is possibly TRBD2 (7 bases). Trimming removed 0 bases from V and 4 bases from J, with 15 bases in between. Germline assignment: CDR1 LGHNA and CDR2 YSLEER. The CDR3 consists of 17 residues. CDR3 bases: TGCGCCAGCAGCCAAGATCTGGGGGGGCGCCCCACCGGGGAGCTGTTTTTT. This codes for CASSQDLGGRPTGELFF.

The J gene is TRBJ2-2, the V gene TRBV6-6; 8 positions match TRBD2. Germline V gene sequence: CDR1 MNHNY, CDR2 SVGAGI (reference sequence). V shed 6 bases and J 5 bases; nucleotides not matched to a gene: 11. This CDR3 is built from 16 residues. CDR3 bases: TGTGCCAGCAGATATACGGGAGGGGCTATTACCGGGGAGCTGTTTTTT. Translating gives CASRYTGGAITGELFF.

This rearrangement joins TRBV27 to TRBJ1-3, with D perhaps TRBD1 (5 bases). V was shortened by 5 bases and J by 11 bases, with 22 bases between the two germline ends. Germline CDR1 is MNHEY and CDR2 is SMNVEV (reference sequence). The CDR3 extends over 15 amino acids. The CDR3: CASSTRVAGVTAIYF. Here the CDR3 DNA reads TGTGCCAGCAGTACCCGGGTCGCTGGTGTGACAGCCATATATTTT.

The chain carries TRBV2 and TRBJ2-4; 7 bases align to TRBD2. Germline values: CDR1 SNHLY, CDR2 FYNNEI. The CDR3 is 13 amino acids. V was pared by 4 bases and J by 6 bases, with 3 bases of the junction left unmatched. The DNA for the CDR3 is TGTGCCAGCAGTGGACTAGCTGCAAACATTCAGTACTTC. It specifies CASSGLAANIQYF.

The chain employs TRBV6-5 and TRBJ2-1, with 10 bases lining up with TRBD2. V trimming: 8 bases; J trimming: 8 bases; junction bases outside the gene matches: 12. Germline V lookup: CDR1 MNHEY, CDR2 SVGAGI. The CDR3 has 15 residues. In DNA, the CDR3 is TGTGCCAGCGGGCGGCAGGCTAGCGGGAGCGATGAGCAGTTCTTC. Residues: CASGRQASGSDEQFF.

The CDR3 reads CASRQGAGYIQYF. Here the CDR3 DNA reads TGTGCCAGCCGACAGGGGGCCGGATACATTCAGTACTTC. V usage is TRBV28 and J usage is TRBJ2-4; 10 positions agree with TRBD1. The J segment lost 8 bases and the V segment lost 8 bases, leaving 6 bases of the junction unmatched. Germline V CDR1 and CDR2: MDHEN, SYDVKM. This CDR3 is 13 amino acids long.

This chain links TRBV4-2 with TRBJ2-1; tentatively, D is TRBD2 (6 bases). The V gene lost 1 base and the J gene lost 12 bases, with 10 bases spanning the gap. CDR3 length: 12 residues. Germline CDR1 reads LGHNA; CDR2 reads YNFKEQ. The CDR3 protein is CASSQGSEGQFF. The CDR3 DNA reads as TGTGCCAGCAGCCAAGGCTCGGAGGGGCAGTTCTTC.

V and J are TRBV7-8 and TRBJ2-5; 10 nucleotides line up with TRBD1. Near its end, the DNA agrees better with TRBJ2-7, so the J call may be wrong. The CDR3 runs to 16 residues. Germline V CDR1 and CDR2: SGHVS, FQNEAQ. This CDR3 reads CASSLASRQGANEQYF. CDR3 nucleotides: TGTGCCAGCAGCTTAGCTTCAAGACAGGGGGCAAACGAGCAGTACTTC.

This chain joins TRBV11-2 and TRBJ2-2, with no clear D. Germline-derived CDR1 and CDR2 are SGHAT and FQNNGV. The CDR3 has 14 amino acids. Trimming left V 8 bases short and J 1 base short, with 11 bases between. The CDR3 coding sequence is TGTGCCAGCGGTGACCCGGGGAACACCGGGGAGCTGTTTTTT. It translates to CASGDPGNTGELFF.

The gene calls are TRBV6-1 and TRBJ1-1, with no clear D. The CDR3 is 12 residues long. Germline-derived CDR1 and CDR2 are MNHNS and SASEGT. V lost 6 bases, J lost 0 bases, and 5 bases lay in between. The CDR3 loop reads CASRLVNTEAFF. The CDR3, as DNA: TGTGCCAGCAGACTAGTGAACACTGAAGCTTTCTTT.